This T cell receptor beta chain appears in the sequencing data of a study of T cells after yellow fever vaccination. TCRdb ran MiXCR on the 5' RACE reads and lists one entry per CDR3 protein. The sample has 500,000 to 700,000 distinct CDR3 sequences, about 19% seen once; the top ten hold roughly 13%. The CDR3 has 16 amino acids. Trimming took off 4 bases at V and 0 bases at J, with 16 bases between the two ends. Germline CDR1 and CDR2: SGHTA and FQGNSA. The sample here was PBMCs, taken 15 days after the yellow fever booster vaccination. The chain joins TRBV7-2 to TRBJ2-7; D is possibly TRBD1 (6 bases). This receptor was obtained from a man aged 25-45 years who received the YFV17D yellow fever vaccine. The CDR3 reads CASSSRGRDTSYEQYF. CDR3 coding DNA: TGTGCCAGCAGCTCCCGGGGACGGGACACCTCCTACGAGCAGTACTTC. Together with reference TRBV7-2 and TRBJ2-7, the CDR3 gives the full variable domain: GAGVSQSPSNKVTEKGKDVELRCDPISGHTALYWYRQSLGQGLEFLIYFQGNSAPDKSGLPSDRFSAERTGGSVSTLTIQRTQQEDSAVYLCASSSRGRDTSYEQYFGPGTRLTVT.